This T cell receptor beta chain was identified in a study of control samples from healthy donors and cancer patients. The CDR3 runs 15 residues. From germline, CDR1 is MNHEY and CDR2 SMNVEV (reference sequence). The V segment lost 5 bases and the J segment 7 bases; nucleotides outside the gene matches: 8. Profiled with immunoSEQ multiplex PCR; TCRdb holds only in-frame clones, not every one. The sample includes fewer than 95,000 clones, around 83% of them seen just once. The sequenced sample consisted of blood. This TCR was sampled from a woman aged 45-65 years in good health. The chain has TRBV27 and TRBJ2-1, with TRBD2 identical over 10 bases. The CDR3 sequence: CASSPLLAGENEQFF. In DNA form, the CDR3 reads TGTGCCAGCAGTCCCCTTCTAGCGGGAGAGAATGAGCAGTTCTTC.